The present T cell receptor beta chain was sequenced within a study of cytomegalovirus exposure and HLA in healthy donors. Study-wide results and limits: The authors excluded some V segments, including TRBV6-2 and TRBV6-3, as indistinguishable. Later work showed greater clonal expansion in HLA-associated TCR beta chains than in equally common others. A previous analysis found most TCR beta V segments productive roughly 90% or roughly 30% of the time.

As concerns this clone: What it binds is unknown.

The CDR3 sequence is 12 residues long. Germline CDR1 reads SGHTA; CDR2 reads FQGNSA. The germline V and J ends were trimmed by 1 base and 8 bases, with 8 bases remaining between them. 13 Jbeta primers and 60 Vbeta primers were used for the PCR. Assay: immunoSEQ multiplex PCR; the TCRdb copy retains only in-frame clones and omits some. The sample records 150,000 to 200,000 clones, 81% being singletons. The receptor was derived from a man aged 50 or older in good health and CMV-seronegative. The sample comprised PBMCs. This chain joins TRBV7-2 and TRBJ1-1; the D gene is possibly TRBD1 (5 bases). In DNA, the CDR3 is TGTGCCAGCAGCTTAGTCCAGGGAGAAGCTTTCTTT. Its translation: CASSLVQGEAFF.